This TCR beta chain was identified in a study of regulatory and conventional T cells in RAG deficiency (TCRdb year 2017). Broadly, across the study: High-throughput TCR beta sequencing was used to compare the repertoire diversity and composition of Treg, conventional CD4+ and CD8+ T cells between RAG-deficient patients and healthy controls.

Libraries were constructed by the immunoSEQ multiplex PCR assay. Rearranged TCR beta chain products were amplified from genomic DNA of sorted T-cell subsets and sequenced. Per the authors' processing: Repertoire diversity of productive TCR beta rearrangements was quantified using Shannon entropy and Simpson indices. To gauge clonal expansion, the frequencies of the 100 most abundant productive TCR beta clonotypes among total reads were added together. The TRB repertoires were scored with a self-reactivity index that is based on amino acid usage at CDR3beta positions 6 and 7. Two-way ANOVA was used for repertoire analyses, and Student t or Mann-Whitney tests were used for flow cytometric analyses. What TCRdb holds here is the immuneACCESS table cut down to in-frame rearrangements. Part of the clones is not present; checked against another copy, under half of the missing clones reflect an unresolved V gene, and the others are unexplained. That table furnishes V, J and clone size, whereas the DNA furnished D and trimming. Recorded for this sample are about 30,000 clones; about 93% of them occurred a single time. Around 0.82% of the sample belongs to the ten largest clones.

Overall study outcomes, separate from this receptor: Sorted CD25-high CD127-low cells from Omenn syndrome patients may represent peripherally activated cells rather than bona fide Treg cells. Shorter CDR3 lengths were found in all patient T-cell subsets, and >85% Treg-Tconv repertoire overlap at nucleotide and amino acid level was observed in Omenn syndrome patients. Some T-cell subset analyses were not done for some subjects. RAG-deficient patients showed markedly lower Shannon entropy and higher Simpson indices than control T-cell subpopulations. Unique TCR beta sequences from Treg cells were around 100-fold fewer in Omenn syndrome and CID/AS patients than controls, versus roughly 10-fold for other subsets.

A note on this clone: Its specific antigen is unknown. No much larger clone is present one base from it, and per-base qualities are unavailable.

Before genomic DNA extraction, regulatory T cells were isolated from blood as CD4+CD25-high CD127-low cells. For repertoire analyses, the comparison group consisted of about eight healthy control donors. Trimming removed 4 bases from V and 8 bases from J, leaving 18 bases between the germline ends. Spanning cysteine to phenylalanine, the CDR3 consists of 15 amino acids. Solely the CDR3 DNA is kept, with 45 bases framed from the first base. The germline V gene provides CDR1 SGDLS and CDR2 YYNGEE. These data also formed part of another study, on regulatory T cells. Reported in the second study: The multiplex PCR used 52 forward TRBV primers and 13 reverse TRBJ primers, with assay-based and computational corrections for amplification bias. Restricted unique TRB V-J pairs and skewed V and J gene usage were observed in patient repertoires, most markedly in regulatory T cells. The study compared T-cell receptor beta repertoires of sorted regulatory, conventional CD4+ and CD8+ T cells between CD3G-deficient patients and healthy controls. Peripheral blood mononuclear cells were isolated by Ficoll density separation. Within the immunoSEQ assay, multiplex PCR amplified rearranged TRB loci from genomic DNA. TRB amplicons were sequenced using an Illumina HiSeq platform. Raw sequences were error-filtered and aligned to reference gene sequences by custom algorithms, then analyzed with the immunoSEQ online tools. The frequencies of productive and nonproductive TRB rearrangements were evaluated among unique sequences as well as among total sequences. Group comparisons used t tests, Mann-Whitney tests or two-way ANOVA run in Prism software.

What was sequenced was Tregs sorted from blood. The V and J genes are TRBV9 and TRBJ2-2; the D gene is possibly TRBD2, with 6 bases matching. The clonotype originates from a human donor in good health. The sequenced DNA: TGTGCCAGCAGCCCGACTCGACTAGTGGGTGGGGAGCTGTTTTTT. Its protein product is CASSPTRLVGGELFF.